This TCR beta chain was found in a study of response to subunit inactivated influenza vaccine. TCRdb fed the RT-PCR reads into MiXCR, producing one record per CDR3 protein. The data contain under 500,000 distinct CDR3 sequences, roughly 9.7% of them singletons. Concerning this clonotype: Its target is not known.

Per the germline V gene, CDR1 is KGHDR and CDR2 is SFDVKD. V lost 0 bases and J lost 5, with 20 bases in between. The CDR3 contains 18 residues. Study-level results: Authors suggested that a seasonal influenza vaccination recruits few new T cells each time.

The rearrangement links TRBV24-1 to TRBJ2-3, with D perhaps assigned TRBD1 or TRBD2 (6 bases each). This receptor was obtained from a man aged 45-65 years who received an inactivated influenza vaccine. Sequencing was performed on PBMCs from blood, taken 40 to 50 days after vaccination. CDR3 DNA sequence: TGTGCCACCAGTGATTTGGACCCCCTCTCCGGGGGCGGAGATACGCAGTATTTT. It is translated as CATSDLDPLSGGGDTQYF.